One and the same sample provided the 23 T cell receptor beta chains below, sequenced in a study of Graves' ophthalmopathy and Graves' hyperthyroidism. Scientists amplified the TCR beta CDR3 regions from RNA transcripts. First-round RT-PCR employed HTBI primers, with a second-round multiplex PCR after it. Using its own MiXCR run on the multiplex PCR reads, TCRdb lists one record per CDR3 protein. This sample has under 800,000 distinct CDR3 sequences, with 22% found just once. The specimen sequenced was peripheral blood. The origin of the receptors is a woman aged 18-30 years with stable Graves' hyperthyroidism. Some clones in this sample may be carry-over from other donors' samples.

This clonotype appeared many times. The chain recombines TRBV12-3 or TRBV12-4 with TRBJ1-1, with D possibly matching TRBD1 (6 bases). The CDR3 has 14 residues. V was shortened by 5 bases and J by 6 bases, with 16 bases between the two germline ends. The CDR3 is CASSPPLGGAEAFF. In nucleotides, the CDR3 is TGTGCCAGCAGTCCCCCACTAGGGGGGGCTGAAGCTTTCTTT.

This clonotype was detected many times. The rearrangement uses TRBV28 and TRBJ1-1, with D unclear. V was cut by 6 bases and J by 4 bases, with 12 bases left in between. The CDR3 runs 13 residues. Per the germline V gene, CDR1 is MDHEN and CDR2 is SYDVKM. The CDR3: CASRDPLGTEAFF. The CDR3 bases are TGTGCCAGCAGGGACCCCTTGGGCACTGAAGCTTTCTTT. Complete variable domain (other parts from reference TRBV28 and TRBJ1-1): DVKVTQSSRYLVKRTGEKVFLECVQDMDHENMFWYRQDPGLGLRLIYFSYDVKMKEKGDIPEGYSVSREKKERFSLILESASTNQTSMYLCASRDPLGTEAFFGQGTRLTVV.

This clonotype was seen at least ten times. The gene calls are TRBV12-3 or TRBV12-4 and TRBJ1-5, with D hard to call. The CDR3 consists of 15 residues. V was pared by 3 bases and J by 0 bases, with 9 bases between. The CDR3 nucleotides are TGTGCCAGCAGTTTGGGGTGGAGTAGCAATCAGCCCCAGCATTTT. Protein sequence: CASSLGWSSNQPQHF.

V gene TRBV9 combines with J gene TRBJ2-7; D may match TRBD1 or TRBD2 (5 bases each). This CDR3 comprises 14 residues. Germline-derived CDR1 and CDR2 are SGDLS and YYNGEE. The V end lost 4 bases, the J end lost 3 bases, and 14 bases lay between the germline ends. CDR3 region: CASSPRDGFYEQYF. CDR3 nucleotide sequence: TGTGCCAGCAGCCCACGGGACGGTTTCTACGAGCAGTACTTC.

This clonotype came up many times. V usage is TRBV5-1 and J usage is TRBJ2-7; no firm D call. The germline V and J ends were trimmed by 0 bases and 1 base, with 8 bases remaining between them. There are 14 residues in the CDR3. In germline, CDR1 is SGHRS, CDR2 YFSETQ. The CDR3 loop reads CASSLDQASYEQYF. DNA of the CDR3: TGCGCCAGCAGCTTGGATCAGGCGTCCTACGAGCAGTACTTC.

Many counts were recorded for this clonotype. V usage is TRBV2 and J usage is TRBJ2-2; 9 positions match TRBD1. The trim removed 3 bases at V and 1 base at J, leaving 9 bases unmatched. From germline, CDR1 is SNHLY and CDR2 FYNNEI. The CDR3 spans 18 residues. The CDR3 region has the DNA TGTGCCAGCAGTGACGACTCACCGGGACAGGGGAACACCGGGGAGCTGTTTTTT. Amino acids: CASSDDSPGQGNTGELFF.

V gene TRBV29-1 combines with J gene TRBJ2-5, with 11 bases fitting TRBD2. Germline assignment: CDR1 SQVTM and CDR2 ANQGSEA. After removal of 4 bases from V and 2 bases from J, the junction contained 6 bases not matched to a gene. CDR3 length: 15 amino acids. The CDR3 bases are TGCAGCGTTGTTCCCTTAGCGGGAGGGCAAGAGACCCAGTACTTC. Protein sequence: CSVVPLAGGQETQYF.

The chain links TRBV28 to TRBJ1-5; 7 bases are shared with TRBD1. Germline CDR1 is MDHEN and CDR2 is SYDVKM. The CDR3 length is 17 residues. V dropped 2 bases and J dropped 1; count of bases not matched to a gene: 8. CDR3: CASSLRSFRGSNQPQHF. In DNA, the CDR3 is TGTGCCAGCAGTTTAAGGTCCTTCAGGGGGAGCAATCAGCCCCAGCATTTT.

This clonotype was detected ten times or more. The chain carries TRBV11-2 and TRBJ2-7; D may correspond to TRBD1 or TRBD2 (5 bases each). V was pared by 2 bases and J by 2 bases, with 13 bases between. The germline V gene encodes CDR1 SGHAT and CDR2 FQNNGV. The CDR3 contains 15 residues. This CDR3 is CASSLLEGIPYEQYF. DNA for the CDR3: TGTGCCAGCAGCTTATTAGAGGGGATCCCCTACGAGCAGTACTTC.

This clonotype was seen at least ten times. The rearrangement joins TRBV20-1 to TRBJ1-2; tentative D call: TRBD1 (6 bases). Trimming removed 5 bases from V and 9 bases from J, with 19 bases in between. This CDR3 has 13 amino acids. Germline assignment: CDR1 DFQATT and CDR2 SNEGSKA (reference sequence). This CDR3 reads CSALEGGTDRYTF. The DNA for the CDR3 is TGCAGTGCTTTAGAGGGGGGGACGGATCGCTACACCTTC.

J is TRBJ2-6 and V is TRBV28; D is undetermined. Germline CDR1 MDHEN, CDR2 SYDVKM. The CDR3 extends over 15 amino acids. V was cut by 2 bases and J by 4 bases, with 9 bases left in between. CDR3 residues: CASSLGVAGANVLTF. The CDR3 nucleotides read TGTGCCAGCAGTTTAGGGGTAGCCGGGGCCAACGTCCTGACTTTC.

The chain combines TRBV6-1 with TRBJ2-7; D unclear. CDR1 is MNHNS, CDR2 SASEGT, per germline. V lost 2 bases and J 3 bases, leaving 8 bases between the germline ends. The CDR3 contains 13 residues. The CDR3, as DNA: TGTGCCAGCAGTGAACTGCGTGGCTACGAGCAGTACTTC. This codes for CASSELRGYEQYF.

Note on this clonotype: An end of the junction does not agree with germline; a read error may underlie this. This chain connects TRBV7-9 to TRBJ1-5; D ambiguous. In germline, CDR1 is SEHNR, CDR2 FQNEAQ (reference sequence). The CDR3 runs to 13 residues. The CDR3 DNA is TGTGCCAGCAGCTTAACGTTCAATCAGCCCCAGCGTTTT. Translated: CASSLTFNQPQRF.

The V gene is TRBV28, the J gene TRBJ1-5; D remains ambiguous. CDR3 size: 16 residues. Trimming took off 2 bases at V and 9 bases at J, with 20 bases between the two ends. Germline CDR1 MDHEN, CDR2 SYDVKM. The CDR3 reads CASSLTYGEATRPQHF. The CDR3 DNA follows: TGTGCCAGCAGTTTAACTTACGGAGAAGCCACCCGGCCCCAGCATTTT.

This rearrangement joins TRBV2 to TRBJ2-5, with D perhaps given as TRBD1 or TRBD2 (7 bases each). V was cut by 3 bases and J by 5 bases, with 13 bases left in between. Germline V gene lookup returns CDR1 SNHLY and CDR2 FYNNEI. The length of the CDR3 is 14 residues. CDR3 protein: CASSERQGGETQYF. CDR3 coding DNA: TGTGCCAGCAGTGAGAGACAGGGAGGGGAGACCCAGTACTTC.

In the case of this clonotype: The junction shows a germline mismatch at one end, possibly a read error. The gene calls are TRBV5-6 and TRBJ2-7; TRBD2 is a possible D gene (5 bases). Germline lookup yields CDR1 SGHDT and CDR2 YYEEEE. The CDR3 extends over 13 amino acids. CDR3 DNA: TGTGCCAGCCGCTTGGTTGAGGGATACGAGCAGTACTTC. It encodes CASRLVEGYEQYF.

This clonotype was counted ten times or more. The rearrangement joins TRBV12-3 or TRBV12-4 to TRBJ1-1, with 12 bases matching TRBD1. V was pared by 5 bases and J by 6 bases, with 7 bases of the junction left unmatched. The CDR3 contains 15 residues. CDR3 protein: CASSAPGQGAAEAFF. CDR3 nucleotide sequence: TGTGCCAGCAGTGCCCCGGGACAGGGGGCTGCTGAAGCTTTCTTT.

V gene TRBV27 combines with J gene TRBJ2-7; 11 bases agree with TRBD2. CDR3 size: 15 residues. Germline trimming cut 6 bases from V and 3 bases from J; bases unmatched to any gene: 7. CDR1 and CDR2 (germline): MNHEY, SMNVEV (reference sequence). The CDR3 region is CASSLTLAGVYEQYF. The CDR3, as DNA: TGTGCCAGCAGCCTAACACTAGCGGGAGTCTACGAGCAGTACTTC.

This clonotype has a handful of counts. The rearrangement joins TRBV20-1 to TRBJ2-7; 7 bases are shared with TRBD1. Germline CDR1 and CDR2: DFQATT and SNEGSKA (reference sequence). This CDR3 is 13 amino acids long. The V segment lost 3 bases and the J segment 2 bases; nucleotides outside the gene matches: 4. The CDR3 DNA is TGCAGTGCTAGGACAGGGTTGACCTACGAGCAGTACTTC. Its protein is CSARTGLTYEQYF.

This clonotype was detected ten times or more. The chain carries TRBV6-1 and TRBJ1-1; tentative D call: TRBD1 (5 bases). Between the trimmed V and J ends, which lost 6 bases and 7 bases, there was a span of 18 bases. The CDR3 runs 14 residues. The germline gives CDR1 MNHNS, CDR2 SASEGT. CDR3 nucleotide sequence: TGTGCCAGCAGCCTCGTTGAGGGGTACGGTGAAGCTTTCTTT. Translation: CASSLVEGYGEAFF.

There are many counts of this clonotype. This chain joins TRBV20-1 and TRBJ2-7, with D maybe TRBD1 (6 bases). CDR1 and CDR2 from the germline V gene are DFQATT and SNEGSKA (reference sequence). The V gene lost 3 bases and the J gene lost 3 bases, with 9 bases spanning the gap. This CDR3 comprises 12 residues. Here the CDR3 reads CSASGRGYEQYF. The CDR3 DNA reads as TGCAGTGCTAGCGGCAGGGGCTACGAGCAGTACTTC.

This clonotype was recorded at least ten times. The chain carries TRBV20-1 and TRBJ2-7; tentative D call: TRBD1 (6 bases). The germline V and J ends were trimmed by 1 base and 5 bases, with 18 bases remaining between them. The CDR3 has 15 residues. Germline assignment: CDR1 DFQATT and CDR2 SNEGSKA (reference sequence). This CDR3 is CSARAPGQTPHEQYF. In DNA form, the CDR3 reads TGCAGTGCTAGAGCCCCGGGACAAACGCCCCACGAGCAGTACTTC.

At least ten counts were recorded for this clonotype. J is TRBJ2-7 and V is TRBV5-1; D is perhaps TRBD2 (6 bases). The CDR3 totals 15 residues. CDR1 is SGHRS and CDR2 is YFSETQ in the germline V gene. V lost 3 bases to trimming and J lost 3 bases, with 16 bases between them. The CDR3 is CASSWSGTPDYEQYF. The CDR3 DNA is TGCGCCAGCAGCTGGTCCGGGACTCCCGACTACGAGCAGTACTTC.